These 19 T cell receptor beta chains originate from one sample sequenced in a study of blood T cells in healthy people across ages. A sample-barcoded 5' primer and a J-beta primer mix were used in a second PCR of about 7 to 12 cycles. TCRdb used MiXCR to reprocess the 5' RACE reads, holding one entry per CDR3 protein. The table shows hundreds of thousands of distinct CDR3 sequences, with 62% occurring only once. Sequencing was done on a sample of blood. The receptor source for this set is a man aged 30-40 years in good health.

A few counts support this clonotype. The rearrangement uses TRBV25-1 and TRBJ1-4, with D unclear. Per the germline V gene, CDR1 is MGHDK and CDR2 is SYGVNS. The V and J ends lost 4 bases and 4 bases respectively, with 7 bases between them. The CDR3 has 13 amino acids. This chain's CDR3 is CASSVRSNEKLFF. For the CDR3, the DNA is TGTGCCAGCAGTGTACGGAGTAATGAAAAACTGTTTTTT.

About this clonotype: A junction end diverges from the germline sequence, so it may reflect a read error. The V gene is TRBV2, the J gene TRBJ1-6; D gene unclear. There are 16 residues in the CDR3. CDR1 and CDR2 (germline): SNHLY, FYNNEI. The CDR3 bases are TGTGCCGGCAGTGAAGCCACGGAGGTTATCGGTTCACCCCTCCACTTT. It encodes CAGSEATEVIGSPLHF.

This chain connects TRBV6-2 or TRBV6-3 to TRBJ2-6; D is perhaps TRBD1 (5 bases). Germline V gene lookup returns CDR1 MNHEY and CDR2 SVGEGT. V lost 0 bases and J lost 0, with 21 bases in between. CDR3 size: 21 residues. Written as DNA, the CDR3 is TGTGCCAGCAGTTACTCGAAAGAGTGGCAGGGCCCCCTCTCTGGGGCCAACGTCCTGACTTTC. Translated: CASSYSKEWQGPLSGANVLTF.

The chain recombines TRBV25-1 with TRBJ1-2, with D uncertain. CDR1 and CDR2 from the germline V gene are MGHDK and SYGVNS. The CDR3 covers 11 residues. The V end was cut by 9 bases, the J end by 6 bases, with 11 bases between. Here the CDR3 reads CASTGGHGYTF. Written as DNA, the CDR3 is TGTGCCAGTACGGGAGGGCATGGCTACACCTTC.

CDR3 nucleotide sequence: TGTGCCAGCCTGGATGGGGACACCGGGGAGCTGTTTTTT. Its translation: CASLDGDTGELFF. V usage is TRBV12-3 or TRBV12-4 and J usage is TRBJ2-2; D is unresolved. The V and J ends lost 8 bases and 3 bases respectively, with 10 bases between them. This CDR3 comprises 13 residues.

J is TRBJ2-3 and V is TRBV12-3 or TRBV12-4; 12 nucleotides align to TRBD2. V trimming: 4 bases; J trimming: 3 bases; junction bases outside the gene matches: 5. This CDR3 spans 16 amino acids. The DNA for the CDR3 is TGTGCCAGCAGTTCCCAGACTAGCGGGGGTACAGATACGCAGTATTTT. Protein: CASSSQTSGGTDTQYF.

This chain connects TRBV28 to TRBJ2-3; 8 bases map to TRBD2. In germline, CDR1 is MDHEN, CDR2 SYDVKM. The J segment lost 4 bases and the V segment lost 4 bases, leaving 7 bases of the junction unmatched. The CDR3 loop spans 15 amino acids. In nucleotides, the CDR3 is TGTGCCAGCAGTTCCTCGGGGGGGCATTCAGATACGCAGTATTTT. Translating it yields CASSSSGGHSDTQYF.

This rearrangement joins TRBV25-1 to TRBJ1-1, with D unclear. Germline assignment: CDR1 MGHDK and CDR2 SYGVNS. V lost 8 bases and J 1 base, leaving 5 bases between the germline ends. The length of the CDR3 is 11 residues. The CDR3 DNA sequence: TGTGCCAGCCTCCCGAACACTGAAGCTTTCTTT. It specifies CASLPNTEAFF.

The chain has TRBV6-2 or TRBV6-3 and TRBJ1-5; 7 bases fit TRBD1. V was clipped by 7 bases and J by 7 bases; unmatched bases: 10. The CDR3 has 14 amino acids. Germline loops: CDR1 MNHEY, CDR2 SVGEGT. The CDR3 DNA reads TGTGCCAGCACCCCGACAGGGATGGCGCAGCCCCAGCATTTT. Encoded protein: CASTPTGMAQPQHF.

This clonotype occurred many times. The chain is built from TRBV6-5 and TRBJ2-3; D is uncertain. The V gene lost 5 bases and the J gene lost 2 bases, with 2 bases spanning the gap. Germline assignment: CDR1 MNHEY and CDR2 SVGAGI. The CDR3 contains 11 residues. The CDR3 sequence: CASSNTDTQYF. CDR3 nucleotides: TGTGCCAGCAGTAACACAGATACGCAGTATTTT.

This clonotype was seen a few times. This rearrangement joins TRBV5-5 to TRBJ2-1; no firm D call. V lost 0 bases, J lost 7 bases, and 11 bases lay in between. Germline V gene sequence: CDR1 SGHKS, CDR2 YYEKEE (reference sequence). The CDR3 spans 14 residues. This chain's CDR3 is CASSLESRSNEQFF. CDR3 coding DNA: TGTGCCAGCAGCTTGGAGTCCAGGTCAAATGAGCAGTTCTTC.

In regard to this clonotype: The junction does not match germline at one end; this may be a read error. The V call is TRBV6-5, the J call TRBJ2-4, with D hard to call. The DNA end favors TRBJ2-7, so the J call may be wrong. There are 13 residues in the CDR3. Looked up from germline, CDR1 is MNHEY and CDR2 is SVGAGI. DNA for the CDR3: TGTGCCAGCAGCTACTCGACGGGCGGCGAGCAGTACTTC. Translated: CASSYSTGGEQYF.

The chain couples TRBV4-3 to TRBJ2-2; TRBD1 aligns across 8 bases. V trimming: 7 bases; J trimming: 6 bases; junction bases outside the gene matches: 10. The CDR3 has 15 amino acids. Germline V lookup: CDR1 LGHNA, CDR2 YSLEER. The CDR3: CASTTGGLSAGELFF. For the CDR3, the DNA is TGCGCCAGCACCACAGGGGGGCTGAGCGCCGGGGAGCTGTTTTTT.

This clonotype was detected only a few times. J is TRBJ2-7 and V is TRBV5-1; D tentatively fits TRBD1 or TRBD2 (5 bases each). The J call could be wrong; TRBJ2-5 is a better fit for the DNA end. Germline V gives CDR1 SGHRS, CDR2 YFSETQ. The CDR3 length is 14 residues. Here the CDR3 DNA reads TGCGCCAGCAGCTTGGACGGGACCCGGGAGACCCAGTACTTC. The encoded protein is CASSLDGTRETQYF.

V and J are TRBV5-1 and TRBJ2-3; D not certain. Trimming removed 7 bases at V and 4 bases at J, with 7 bases between. This CDR3 region has 11 residues. Germline CDR1 and CDR2: SGHRS and YFSETQ. The CDR3 region has the DNA TGCGCCAGCGGCGCCGCAGATACGCAGTATTTT. This codes for CASGAADTQYF.

This clonotype was counted a single time. V usage is TRBV4-3 and J usage is TRBJ2-3; possible D gene TRBD1, 5 bases. Per germline, CDR1 LGHNA and CDR2 YSLEER. V dropped 0 bases and J dropped 3 bases, with 10 bases sitting between them. The CDR3 contains 15 residues. CDR3 DNA: TGCGCCAGCAGCCAAGAGTTAAAGGGGACAGATACGCAGTATTTT. Translation gives CASSQELKGTDTQYF.

This clonotype has more than one count but fewer than ten. The junction departs from germline at one end; a sequencing error may be responsible. The genes are TRBV4-3 and TRBJ2-7; a possible D gene is TRBD2 (6 bases). The CDR3 extends over 14 amino acids. Germline V gene sequence: CDR1 LGHNA, CDR2 YSLEER. This CDR3 reads CASSPFGGSYEQYF. The CDR3 nucleotides read TGTGCCAGCAGTCCCTTCGGGGGCTCCTACGAGCAGTACTTC.

The rearrangement joins TRBV6-5 to TRBJ2-3; 8 bases map to TRBD1. CDR1 is MNHEY, CDR2 SVGAGI, per germline. CDR3 length: 15 residues. J was trimmed by 5 bases and V by 0 bases; bases with no gene match: 4. As DNA, the CDR3 is TGTGCCAGCAGTTACTCTGTACAGGGGGGAGATACGCAGTATTTT. Amino acid sequence: CASSYSVQGGDTQYF.

This clonotype was seen a handful of times. This chain uses TRBV4-3 with TRBJ1-2; D is uncertain. The V end was cut by 0 bases, the J end by 4 bases, with 9 bases between. Germline assignment: CDR1 LGHNA and CDR2 YSLEER. CDR3 length equals 14 residues. CDR3 nucleotides: TGCGCCAGCAGCCAAGATTTCCTGGCCTATGGCTACACCTTC. It specifies CASSQDFLAYGYTF.